These 17 T cell receptor beta chains came from one sample sequenced in a study of T cell clones after liver transplantation. Repertoires were generated with immunoSEQ multiplex PCR, while TCRdb's copy carries only in-frame clones and drops some. This sample has 31,000 or so clones, with 90% to 95% found just once. The input for sequencing was CD8+ T cells from blood, taken 12 months after liver transplant. These receptors were taken from a human patient who received a liver transplant. Some T cells may originate from the graft donor.

CDR3 DNA: TGTGCCAGCAGGCCGACAGCCCAGGTCGGGCAGTACTTC. Its protein is CASRPTAQVGQYF. The chain employs TRBV7-9 and TRBJ2-7; weak D call: TRBD1 (5 bases). Trimming pared 6 bases from V and 9 bases from J, leaving 18 bases between. The CDR3 extends over 13 amino acids. CDR1 and CDR2 (germline): SEHNR, FQNEAQ (reference sequence).

V is TRBV4-2 and J is TRBJ1-1, with D possibly matching TRBD1 (6 bases). This CDR3 spans 14 amino acids. V shed 3 bases and J shed 5 bases, with 13 bases lying between them. CDR1 and CDR2 (germline): LGHNA, YNFKEQ. CDR3 DNA sequence: TGTGCCAGCAGCCACCAAAAGGGGGAAACTGAAGCTTTCTTT. Amino acids: CASSHQKGETEAFF.

The gene calls are TRBV27 and TRBJ1-4; D ambiguous. The CDR3 extends over 15 amino acids. Germline CDR1 reads MNHEY; CDR2 reads SMNVEV (reference sequence). V dropped 2 bases and J dropped 0 bases, with 7 bases sitting between them. In DNA, the CDR3 is TGTGCCAGCAGTTTAACGGTTGCAACTAATGAAAAACTGTTTTTT. Translating it yields CASSLTVATNEKLFF.

This rearrangement joins TRBV4-1 to TRBJ2-1, with TRBD2 matching over 8 bases. Unmatched junction bases numbered 9, after V lost 1 base and J lost 7 bases. Germline V gives CDR1 MGHRA, CDR2 YSYEKL. The CDR3 extends over 16 amino acids. The CDR3 loop is CASSQGFASGRNEQFF. In DNA, the CDR3 is TGCGCCAGCAGCCAAGGGTTTGCTAGCGGGCGTAATGAGCAGTTCTTC.

The V call is TRBV7-9, the J call TRBJ2-1; 10 nucleotides agree with TRBD1. The ends lost 3 bases at V and 7 bases at J; junction bases unmatched: 6. Germline lookup yields CDR1 SEHNR and CDR2 FQNEAQ (reference sequence). CDR3 length equals 15 residues. The CDR3 DNA reads TGTGCCAGCAGCTTCTCCCGGGACAGGGGTAATGAGCAGTTCTTC. Translation: CASSFSRDRGNEQFF.

Concerning this clone itself: Other DNA sequences in the same sample also yield this CDR3. The chain couples TRBV9 to TRBJ1-1; D is possibly TRBD1 (5 bases). Germline-derived CDR1 and CDR2 are SGDLS and YYNGEE. V shed 2 bases and J shed 5 bases, with 10 bases lying between them. The CDR3 is made up of 13 amino acids. CDR3: CASSVDGGTEAFF. The CDR3 DNA is TGTGCCAGCAGCGTCGATGGGGGGACTGAAGCTTTCTTT.

This rearrangement joins TRBV30 to TRBJ2-6; tentatively, D is TRBD2 (5 bases). Per the germline V gene, CDR1 is GTSNPN and CDR2 is SVGIG (reference sequence). V gave up 4 bases and J gave up 0 bases, with 7 bases separating them. The CDR3 loop spans 14 amino acids. The CDR3 DNA follows: TGTGCCTGGACGAGGGACTCTGGGGCCAACGTCCTGACTTTC. It translates to CAWTRDSGANVLTF.

This chain uses TRBV2 with TRBJ2-7, with 11 bases that match TRBD1. Germline loops: CDR1 SNHLY, CDR2 FYNNEI. The CDR3 contains 17 residues. J lost 3 bases, V lost 3 bases, and 10 bases had no gene match. The CDR3 coding sequence is TGTGCCAGCAGTGACCCTATAGGGACAGGGGGATTCTACGAGCAGTACTTC. As protein: CASSDPIGTGGFYEQYF. The full variable domain, with the rest looked up from reference TRBV2 and TRBJ2-7, is EPEVTQTPSHQVTQMGQEVILRCVPISNHLYFYWYRQILGQKVEFLVSFYNNEISEKSEIFDDQFSVERPDGSNFTLKIRSTKLEDSAMYFCASSDPIGTGGFYEQYFGPGTRLTVT.

The gene calls are TRBV6-1 and TRBJ2-7; TRBD1 might be the D (6 bases). Germline V gives CDR1 MNHNS, CDR2 SASEGT. This CDR3 spans 14 amino acids. Trimming cost V 5 bases and J 2 bases, with 13 bases left between them. The CDR3 loop reads CASSLQGPTYEQYF. The CDR3 DNA sequence: TGTGCCAGCAGTCTACAGGGTCCCACCTACGAGCAGTACTTC.

The chain employs TRBV11-2 and TRBJ2-7, with D hard to call. Germline assignment: CDR1 SGHAT and CDR2 FQNNGV. The CDR3 is 11 amino acids. V gave up 4 bases and J gave up 6 bases, with 7 bases separating them. The CDR3 bases are TGTGCCAGCAGCTCTTGGGGCGAGCAGTACTTC. It yields the protein CASSSWGEQYF.

The chain recombines TRBV7-8 with TRBJ2-7; no reliable D call. This CDR3 is 16 amino acids long. Germline CDR1 is SGHVS and CDR2 is FQNEAQ. With 4 bases removed from V and 6 bases from J, the gap between germline ends came to 22 bases. CDR3 sequence (DNA): TGTGCCAGCAGCTCTTACTATCCGCAGGCGCAAGGCGAGCAGTACTTC. Translated: CASSSYYPQAQGEQYF.

The gene calls are TRBV27 and TRBJ2-3, with D tentatively TRBD1 or TRBD2 (5 bases each). Germline CDR1 MNHEY, CDR2 SMNVEV (reference sequence). The CDR3 spans 15 residues. With 2 bases removed from V and 2 bases from J, the gap between germline ends came to 11 bases. This chain's CDR3 is CASSLGTGATDTQYF. The CDR3 DNA sequence: TGTGCCAGCAGTTTAGGGACCGGTGCCACAGATACGCAGTATTTT.

V gene TRBV27 combines with J gene TRBJ1-5, with D perhaps matching TRBD1 (6 bases). The CDR3 is made up of 13 amino acids. The germline CDR1 and CDR2 sequences are MNHEY and SMNVEV (reference sequence). V was trimmed by 5 bases and J by 7 bases, leaving 12 bases between them. CDR3 in amino acids: CASSPRRGQPQHF. The CDR3 DNA reads as TGTGCCAGCAGTCCGCGGAGGGGGCAGCCCCAGCATTTT.

V is TRBV27 and J is TRBJ2-6; unclear D gene. V was trimmed by 5 bases and J by 0 bases, leaving 2 bases between them. The CDR3 is made up of 13 amino acids. Germline loops: CDR1 MNHEY, CDR2 SMNVEV (reference sequence). CDR3: CASSTSGANVLTF. CDR3 nucleotide sequence: TGTGCCAGCAGTACCTCTGGGGCCAACGTCCTGACTTTC.

The chain recombines TRBV5-1 with TRBJ2-7; 7 bases match TRBD1. After removal of 0 bases from V and 4 bases from J, the junction contained 4 bases not matched to a gene. The CDR3 has 14 amino acids. CDR1 is SGHRS and CDR2 is YFSETQ in the germline V gene. CDR3 residues: CASSLGRGLYEQYF. CDR3 coding DNA: TGCGCCAGCAGCTTGGGAAGGGGGCTGTACGAGCAGTACTTC.

The CDR3 DNA follows: TGTGCCAGCAGTTTAGGAGGAGCAGATACGCAGTATTTT. Its translation: CASSLGGADTQYF. The rearrangement uses TRBV28 and TRBJ2-3; TRBD2 is a possible D gene (5 bases). The CDR3 extends over 13 amino acids. Per germline, CDR1 MDHEN and CDR2 SYDVKM. V was shortened by 2 bases and J by 4 bases, with 7 bases between the two germline ends.

The V and J genes are TRBV21-1 and TRBJ2-1. TRBV21-1 is recorded as a pseudogene. The CDR3 is 15 amino acids. The CDR3 sequence is CASSNRDPLDNEQFF. The CDR3 DNA follows: TGTGCCAGCAGCAACCGGGACCCGCTGGACAATGAGCAGTTCTTC.